These 27 T cell receptor beta chains were sequenced from one sample in a study of T cells in Graves' hyperthyroidism and ophthalmopathy. Amplified TCR beta CDR3 regions derived from RNA transcripts. TCR CDR3 underwent first-round RT-PCR with the HTBI primer set. Via MiXCR, TCRdb re-called the multiplex PCR reads, giving one row per CDR3 protein. The profile shows nearly 600,000 distinct CDR3 sequences, about 15% of them singletons. The sequenced sample consisted of blood. Receptor source: a woman aged 30 to 39 with Graves' hyperthyroidism that later progressed to Graves' ophthalmopathy.

This clonotype was counted at least ten times. The V call is TRBV20-1, the J call TRBJ2-1, with 10 bases lining up with TRBD2. Trimming took 5 bases from V and 4 from J; bases not matched to a gene: 5. Germline CDR1 reads DFQATT; CDR2 reads SNEGSKA (reference sequence). CDR3 length equals 14 residues. CDR3 bases: TGCAGTGCTCTAGGACTAGCGGAGTACAATGAGCAGTTCTTC. This sequence encodes CSALGLAEYNEQFF.

This clonotype has at least ten counts. The chain combines TRBV18 with TRBJ1-1; TRBD1 aligns across 8 bases. This CDR3 is built from 15 residues. Germline-derived CDR1 and CDR2 are KGHSH and LQKENI. Germline trimming cut 3 bases from V and 4 bases from J; bases unmatched to any gene: 7. The CDR3 nucleotides read TGTGCCAGCTCACCTTTGGAGACAGGGGCCACTGAAGCTTTCTTT. It yields the protein CASSPLETGATEAFF.

This clonotype was seen at least ten times. A read error may produce the germline difference seen at one junction end. The rearrangement links TRBV5-1 to TRBJ2-7, with a weak D call TRBD2 (5 bases). Looked up from germline, CDR1 is SGHRS and CDR2 is YFSETQ. This CDR3 comprises 15 residues. In nucleotides, the CDR3 is TGCGCCAGCAGCTTGGGGTCGGGGATCTCCAACGAGCAGTACTTC. Residues: CASSLGSGISNEQYF. Supplemented by reference TRBV5-1 and TRBJ2-7, the full variable domain reads KAGVTQTPRYLIKTRGQQVTLSCSPISGHRSVSWYQQTPGQGLQFLFEYFSETQRNKGNFPGRFSGRQFSNSRSEMNVSTLELGDSALYLCASSLGSGISNEQYFGPGTRLTVT.

This clonotype was detected many times. J is TRBJ2-3 and V is TRBV29-1; TRBD1 is a possible D gene (5 bases). This CDR3 has 13 residues. The V and J ends lost 6 bases and 3 bases respectively, with 13 bases between them. The germline gives CDR1 SQVTM, CDR2 ANQGSEA. CDR3 coding DNA: TGCAGCGTGGCGGTAGGGGCTACAGATACGCAGTATTTT. Translated, it gives CSVAVGATDTQYF.

There are a few counts of this clonotype. The chain has TRBV24-1 and TRBJ2-7; possible D gene TRBD1, 9 bases. CDR1 and CDR2 from the germline V gene are KGHDR and SFDVKD. The ends were cut back, 10 bases at V and 1 base at J, with 19 bases in the middle. The CDR3 is 15 residues long. CDR3 residues: CATSGGTGLSYEQYF. For the CDR3, the DNA is TGTGCCACTTCGGGAGGGACAGGGCTGTCCTACGAGCAGTACTTC.

This clonotype was counted between two and nine times. The rearrangement uses TRBV20-1 and TRBJ2-7, with 9 bases fitting TRBD2. V lost 3 bases to trimming and J lost 7 bases; unmatched junction nucleotides: 7. CDR1 and CDR2 (germline): DFQATT, SNEGSKA (reference sequence). The CDR3 extends over 13 amino acids. The CDR3 is CSARGLASREQYF. CDR3 DNA sequence: TGCAGTGCTAGGGGACTAGCCTCCCGAGAGCAGTACTTC.

This clonotype was seen at least ten times. The chain joins TRBV11-3 to TRBJ2-7; perhaps TRBD1 as D (6 bases). Germline V lookup: CDR1 SGHNT, CDR2 YENEEA. The CDR3 extends over 13 amino acids. V gave up 4 bases and J gave up 5 bases, with 12 bases separating them. Here the CDR3 reads CASSWWAGDEQYF. CDR3 DNA: TGTGCCAGCAGCTGGTGGGCAGGGGACGAGCAGTACTTC. Combining the CDR3 with reference TRBV11-3 and TRBJ2-7 gives the whole variable domain EAGVVQSPRYKIIEKKQPVAFWCNPISGHNTLYWYLQNLGQGPELLIRYENEEAVDDSQLPKDRFSAERLKGVDSTLKIQPAELGDSAVYLCASSWWAGDEQYFGPGTRLTVT.

This chain connects TRBV12-3 or TRBV12-4 to TRBJ2-7; 14 bases are a match to TRBD2. V lost 1 base, J lost 6 bases, and 11 bases stayed unmatched. The CDR3 sequence is 18 residues long. CDR3 sequence (DNA): TGTGCCAGCAGTTTAGTGGGACTAGCGGGAGTTGGGCGTGGCGAGCAGTACTTC. It codes for CASSLVGLAGVGRGEQYF.

This clonotype was found many times. The genes are TRBV19 and TRBJ2-1; the match to TRBD1 covers 8 bases. The CDR3 spans 14 residues. Trimming took 5 bases from V and 9 from J; bases not matched to a gene: 9. Germline loops: CDR1 LNHDA, CDR2 SQIVND (reference sequence). The CDR3 DNA reads as TGTGCCAGTAGTCCTGACAGGGGTTTGAGTGAGCAGTTCTTC. Its translation: CASSPDRGLSEQFF.

This clonotype was found many times. The chain links TRBV7-2 to TRBJ2-3, with D unresolved. Germline assignment: CDR1 SGHTA and CDR2 FQGNSA. The CDR3 is 15 residues long. V lost 1 base and J 1 base, leaving 9 bases between the germline ends. CDR3 nucleotide sequence: TGTGCCAGCAGCTTAGTTGGTAGGGGCACAGATACGCAGTATTTT. This sequence encodes CASSLVGRGTDTQYF.

This clonotype was counted ten times or more. This chain joins TRBV7-8 and TRBJ2-5, with 7 bases identical to TRBD2. Germline CDR1 SGHVS, CDR2 FQNEAQ. The CDR3 is made up of 15 amino acids. V lost 6 bases and J lost 5; bases outside the gene matches: 12. The CDR3 nucleotides are TGTGCCAGCAGTCTCACAGCGGGGCTTCTGGAGACCCAGTACTTC. Translating it yields CASSLTAGLLETQYF.

This chain connects TRBV6-1 to TRBJ2-1, with D perhaps matching TRBD2 (5 bases). The length of the CDR3 is 12 residues. Germline CDR1 and CDR2: MNHNS and SASEGT. Trimming took 5 bases from V and 8 from J, leaving 10 bases between them. This CDR3 reads CASSSLDYEQFF. CDR3 sequence (DNA): TGTGCCAGCAGTTCTCTGGACTATGAGCAGTTCTTC.

This clonotype was seen ten or more times. This chain links TRBV7-9 with TRBJ2-1; possible D gene TRBD1, 6 bases. CDR3 length: 15 residues. The germline V gene has CDR1 SEHNR and CDR2 FQNEAQ (reference sequence). V was shortened by 3 bases and J by 4 bases, with 13 bases between the two germline ends. The CDR3 nucleotides are TGTGCCAGCAGCTTGAGACAGGAACCTTACAATGAGCAGTTCTTC. This encodes CASSLRQEPYNEQFF.

This clonotype appeared a few times. V is TRBV15 and J is TRBJ2-2; 8 bases agree with TRBD2. Per the germline V gene, CDR1 is LNHNV and CDR2 is YYDKDF (reference sequence). The CDR3 totals 11 residues. The V segment lost 4 bases and the J segment 14 bases; nucleotides outside the gene matches: 3. The CDR3 sequence is CATSTGGTLFF. The DNA for the CDR3 is TGTGCCACCAGCACGGGGGGGACTCTGTTTTTT.

This clonotype was observed at least ten times. The rearrangement links TRBV11-3 to TRBJ2-7, with a weak D call TRBD1 (6 bases). The CDR3 contains 15 residues. The germline CDR1 and CDR2 sequences are SGHNT and YENEEA. Trimming shortened V by 0 bases and J by 6 bases, and 15 bases separated the two germline ends. CDR3 sequence reads: CASSLDRQDGREQYF. CDR3 nucleotides: TGTGCCAGCAGCTTAGATCGACAGGACGGACGCGAGCAGTACTTC. Based on the CDR3 plus reference TRBV11-3 and TRBJ2-7, the full variable domain is EAGVVQSPRYKIIEKKQPVAFWCNPISGHNTLYWYLQNLGQGPELLIRYENEEAVDDSQLPKDRFSAERLKGVDSTLKIQPAELGDSAVYLCASSLDRQDGREQYFGPGTRLTVT.

This clonotype was observed many times. The chain is built from TRBV19 and TRBJ1-5; D is ambiguous. V dropped 7 bases and J dropped 1 base, with 8 bases sitting between them. The CDR3 is made up of 13 amino acids. Germline V CDR1 and CDR2: LNHDA, SQIVND (reference sequence). CDR3 nucleotide sequence: TGTGCCAGTAACCTCCAAAGCAATCAGCCCCAGCATTTT. Translated, it gives CASNLQSNQPQHF.

This clonotype was recorded at least ten times. This sequence joins TRBV29-1 and TRBJ2-3; D might be TRBD1 (6 bases). Looked up from germline, CDR1 is SQVTM and CDR2 is ANQGSEA. Trimming shortened V by 0 bases and J by 3 bases, and 13 bases separated the two germline ends. CDR3 length: 15 amino acids. In DNA, the CDR3 is TGCAGCGTTGAAGAAAGAACGAGGGGGACAGATACGCAGTATTTT. It encodes CSVEERTRGTDTQYF.

Comment on this clonotype: A much larger clone differs by one base, so this may be a read error. The CDR3 ends on some other residue instead of the conserved phenylalanine or tryptophan, so this is likely a read error. This chain uses TRBV30 with TRBJ1-5; D is possibly TRBD1 (5 bases). V was shortened by 5 bases and J by 1 base, with 12 bases between the two germline ends. CDR1 and CDR2 from the germline V gene are GTSNPN and SVGIG (reference sequence). The CDR3 length is 14 residues. The CDR3 loop reads CAWRGPGSNQPQHL. DNA for the CDR3: TGTGCCTGGCGGGGCCCGGGGAGCAATCAGCCCCAGCATCTT.

This clonotype was seen many times. The V and J genes are TRBV19 and TRBJ2-1; 7 nucleotides align to TRBD2. Germline loops: CDR1 LNHDA, CDR2 SQIVND (reference sequence). V trimming: 5 bases; J trimming: 7 bases; junction bases outside the gene matches: 11. CDR3 length: 15 residues. The CDR3: CASSPPAGVENEQFF. The CDR3 DNA sequence: TGTGCCAGTAGTCCTCCGGCGGGAGTAGAAAATGAGCAGTTCTTC.

This clonotype was seen ten or more times. The chain has TRBV14 and TRBJ1-1; perhaps TRBD1 as D (5 bases). The CDR3 is 15 amino acids. Germline V lookup: CDR1 SGHDN, CDR2 FVKESK. The germline V and J ends were trimmed by 6 bases and 0 bases, with 14 bases remaining between them. The CDR3 DNA reads as TGTGCCAGCAGACCCGGGGGGAGCATGAACACTGAAGCTTTCTTT. It encodes CASRPGGSMNTEAFF.

This chain joins TRBV12-3 or TRBV12-4 and TRBJ1-4; the match to TRBD1 covers 9 bases. The length of the CDR3 is 16 residues. Trimming removed 7 bases from V and 1 base from J; junction bases left unmatched: 7. The CDR3 nucleotides are TGTGCCAGCACCATGGGACAGGGCCTAACTAATGAAAAACTGTTTTTT. Translated, it gives CASTMGQGLTNEKLFF.

This clonotype showed up many times. Here the CDR3 reads CAWSRDRDTEAFF. In DNA, the CDR3 is TGTGCCTGGAGCCGGGACAGGGACACTGAAGCTTTCTTT. The chain couples TRBV30 to TRBJ1-1; 9 nucleotides agree with TRBD1. CDR1 is GTSNPN and CDR2 is SVGIG in the germline V gene (reference sequence). V lost 3 bases to trimming and J lost 3 bases; unmatched junction nucleotides: 2. CDR3 length: 13 amino acids.

This clonotype was picked up many times. V gene TRBV30 combines with J gene TRBJ1-2; the D gene is possibly TRBD1 (5 bases). Per the germline V gene, CDR1 is GTSNPN and CDR2 is SVGIG (reference sequence). The CDR3 contains 13 residues. Trimming pared 1 base from V and 9 bases from J, leaving 15 bases between. The CDR3 loop reads CAWSGQGLRRYTF. As DNA, the CDR3 is TGTGCCTGGAGTGGTCAGGGTCTGCGACGCTACACCTTC.

This clonotype was detected ten times or more. The gene calls are TRBV30 and TRBJ1-6, with 10 nucleotides matching TRBD1. Trimming removed 1 base from V and 9 bases from J; junction bases left unmatched: 9. The CDR3 is 16 residues long. Germline V gene lookup returns CDR1 GTSNPN and CDR2 SVGIG (reference sequence). CDR3: CAWSDPTGGISSPLHF. The CDR3 nucleotides are TGTGCCTGGAGTGACCCGACAGGGGGCATATCTTCACCCCTCCACTTT.

In its sample, this clonotype was seen many times. This rearrangement joins TRBV11-1 to TRBJ2-7, with TRBD1 identical over 7 bases. Unmatched junction bases numbered 6, after V lost 3 bases and J lost 4 bases. The CDR3 is 14 residues long. Germline CDR1 reads SGHAT; CDR2 reads FQDESV (reference sequence). The CDR3: CASSLETGPYEQYF. CDR3 nucleotide sequence: TGTGCCAGCAGCTTGGAGACAGGGCCGTACGAGCAGTACTTC.

This clonotype was observed many times. The chain carries TRBV28 and TRBJ1-1, with a tentative D call TRBD1 (6 bases). V lost 5 bases and J lost 11, with 15 bases in between. Germline assignment: CDR1 MDHEN and CDR2 SYDVKM. CDR3 length equals 12 residues. CDR3 nucleotide sequence: TGTGCCAGCAGTCCAGGACAGTTAAAGGCTTTCTTT. It codes for CASSPGQLKAFF.

This clonotype has more than one count but fewer than ten. The chain combines TRBV3-1 with TRBJ1-1; D ambiguous. Trimming stripped 8 bases from V and 5 bases from J, with 15 bases between. Germline lookup yields CDR1 LGHDT and CDR2 YNNKEL (reference sequence). The CDR3 covers 13 residues. Written as DNA, the CDR3 is TGTGCCAGCTCCCGGGCAGGAAAAACTGAAGCTTTCTTT. Translation: CASSRAGKTEAFF.